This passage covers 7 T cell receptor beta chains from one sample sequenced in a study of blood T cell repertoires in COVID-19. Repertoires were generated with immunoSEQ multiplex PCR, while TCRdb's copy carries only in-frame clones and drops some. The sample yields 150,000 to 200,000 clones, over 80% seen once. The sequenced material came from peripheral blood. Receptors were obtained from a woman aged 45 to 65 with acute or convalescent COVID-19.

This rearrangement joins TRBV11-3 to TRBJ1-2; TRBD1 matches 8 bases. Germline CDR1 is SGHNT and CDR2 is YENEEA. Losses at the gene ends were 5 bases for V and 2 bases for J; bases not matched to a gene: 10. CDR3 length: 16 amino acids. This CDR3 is CASSLTQGGANYGYTF. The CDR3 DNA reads TGTGCCAGCAGCCTCACACAGGGGGGTGCAAACTATGGCTACACCTTC.

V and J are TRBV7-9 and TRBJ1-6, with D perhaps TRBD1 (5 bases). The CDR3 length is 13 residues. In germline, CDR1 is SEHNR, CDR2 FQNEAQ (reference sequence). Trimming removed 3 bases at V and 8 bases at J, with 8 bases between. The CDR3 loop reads CASSFRADSPLHF. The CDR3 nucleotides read TGTGCCAGCAGCTTCAGGGCGGATTCACCCCTCCACTTT.

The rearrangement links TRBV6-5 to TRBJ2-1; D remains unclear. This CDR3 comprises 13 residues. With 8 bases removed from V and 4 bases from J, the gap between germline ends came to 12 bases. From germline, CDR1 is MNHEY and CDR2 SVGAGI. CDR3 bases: TGTGCCAGCCTTGGGCCTGTTTACAATGAGCAGTTCTTC. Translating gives CASLGPVYNEQFF.

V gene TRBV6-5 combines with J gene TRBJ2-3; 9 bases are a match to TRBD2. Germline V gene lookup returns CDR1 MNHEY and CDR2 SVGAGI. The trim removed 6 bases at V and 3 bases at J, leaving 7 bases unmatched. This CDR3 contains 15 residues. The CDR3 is CASSYSGGGTDTQYF. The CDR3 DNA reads TGTGCCAGCAGCTATAGCGGGGGAGGTACAGATACGCAGTATTTT.

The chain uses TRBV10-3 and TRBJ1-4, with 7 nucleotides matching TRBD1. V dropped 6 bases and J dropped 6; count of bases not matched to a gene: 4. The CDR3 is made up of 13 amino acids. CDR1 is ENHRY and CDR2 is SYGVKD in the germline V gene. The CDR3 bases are TGTGCCATCAGGGGAGACAGGGATGAAAAACTGTTTTTT. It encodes CAIRGDRDEKLFF.

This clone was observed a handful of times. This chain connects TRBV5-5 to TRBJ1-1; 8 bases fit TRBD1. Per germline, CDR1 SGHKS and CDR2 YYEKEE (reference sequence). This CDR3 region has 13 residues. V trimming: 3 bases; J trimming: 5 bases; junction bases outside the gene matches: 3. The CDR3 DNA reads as TGTGCCAGCAGCTATACAGGGGGTACTGAAGCTTTCTTT. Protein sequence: CASSYTGGTEAFF. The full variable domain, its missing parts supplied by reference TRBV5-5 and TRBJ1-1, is DAGVTQSPTHLIKTRGQQVTLRCSPISGHKSVSWYQQVLGQGPQFIFQYYEKEERGRGNFPDRFSARQFPNYSSELNVNALLLGDSALYLCASSYTGGTEAFFGQGTRLTVV.

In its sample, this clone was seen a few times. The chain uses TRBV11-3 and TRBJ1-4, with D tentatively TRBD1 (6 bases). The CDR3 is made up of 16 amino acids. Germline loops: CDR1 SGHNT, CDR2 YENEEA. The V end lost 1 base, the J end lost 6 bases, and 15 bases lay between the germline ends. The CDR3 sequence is CASSLGGGASDEKLFF. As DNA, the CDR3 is TGTGCCAGCAGCTTAGGGGGGGGCGCTTCCGATGAAAAACTGTTTTTT.